This TCR beta chain was sequenced in a study of blood T cell repertoires in COVID-19. At the level of the study: Samples came from the United States, Italy and Spain, spanning acute and convalescent COVID-19. T cells, B-cell-depleted T cells, or PBMCs supplied cDNA or gDNA.

Original handling: Amplified reference gene primers provided the basis for estimating nucleated cell counts. The repertoire was sequenced with immunoSEQ multiplex PCR; TCRdb's copy has only in-frame clones and lacks some. V, J and clone size derive from that table, while D and trimming were established from the DNA sequence. The sample lists roughly 120,000 clones; 70% to 80% were seen once. In germline, CDR1 is MNHEY, CDR2 SVGAGI. CDR3 length equals 13 residues. The ends lost 7 bases at V and 3 bases at J; junction bases unmatched: 3. The TCR originated in a woman aged 55-75 years with acute or convalescent COVID-19. The chain links TRBV6-5 to TRBJ2-7, with TRBD2 identical over 10 bases. The sequenced sample was peripheral blood. CDR3 in DNA: TGTGCCAGCACCCCTAGCGGGGGCTACGAGCAGTACTTC. It translates to CASTPSGGYEQYF.